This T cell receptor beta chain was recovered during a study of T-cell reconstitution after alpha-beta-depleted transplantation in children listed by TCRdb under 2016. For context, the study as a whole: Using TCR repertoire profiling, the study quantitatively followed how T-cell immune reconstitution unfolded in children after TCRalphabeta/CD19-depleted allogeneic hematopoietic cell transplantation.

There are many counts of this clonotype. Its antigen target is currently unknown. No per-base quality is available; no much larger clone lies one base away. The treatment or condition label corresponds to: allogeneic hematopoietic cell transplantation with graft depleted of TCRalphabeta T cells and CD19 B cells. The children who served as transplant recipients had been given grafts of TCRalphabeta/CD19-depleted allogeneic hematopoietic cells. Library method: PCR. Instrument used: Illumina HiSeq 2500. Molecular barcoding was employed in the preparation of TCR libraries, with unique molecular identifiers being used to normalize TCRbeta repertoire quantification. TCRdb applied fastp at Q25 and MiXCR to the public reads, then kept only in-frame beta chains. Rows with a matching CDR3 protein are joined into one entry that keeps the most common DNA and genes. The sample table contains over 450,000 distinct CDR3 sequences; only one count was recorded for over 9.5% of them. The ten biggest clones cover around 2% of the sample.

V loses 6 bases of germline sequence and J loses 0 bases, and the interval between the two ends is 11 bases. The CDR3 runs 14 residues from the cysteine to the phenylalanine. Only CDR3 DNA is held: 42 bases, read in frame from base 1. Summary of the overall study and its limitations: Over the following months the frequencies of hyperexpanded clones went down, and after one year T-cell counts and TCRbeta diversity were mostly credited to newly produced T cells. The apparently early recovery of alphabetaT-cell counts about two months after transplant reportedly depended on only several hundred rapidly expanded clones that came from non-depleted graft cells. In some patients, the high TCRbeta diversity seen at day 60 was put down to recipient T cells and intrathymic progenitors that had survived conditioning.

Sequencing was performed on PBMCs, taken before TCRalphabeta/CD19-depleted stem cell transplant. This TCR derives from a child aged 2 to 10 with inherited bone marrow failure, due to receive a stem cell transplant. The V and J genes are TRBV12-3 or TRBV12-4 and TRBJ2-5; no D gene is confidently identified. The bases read TGTGCCAGCAGCTTCCAAGTGTACCAAGAGACCCAGTACTTC. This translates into CASSFQVYQETQYF.